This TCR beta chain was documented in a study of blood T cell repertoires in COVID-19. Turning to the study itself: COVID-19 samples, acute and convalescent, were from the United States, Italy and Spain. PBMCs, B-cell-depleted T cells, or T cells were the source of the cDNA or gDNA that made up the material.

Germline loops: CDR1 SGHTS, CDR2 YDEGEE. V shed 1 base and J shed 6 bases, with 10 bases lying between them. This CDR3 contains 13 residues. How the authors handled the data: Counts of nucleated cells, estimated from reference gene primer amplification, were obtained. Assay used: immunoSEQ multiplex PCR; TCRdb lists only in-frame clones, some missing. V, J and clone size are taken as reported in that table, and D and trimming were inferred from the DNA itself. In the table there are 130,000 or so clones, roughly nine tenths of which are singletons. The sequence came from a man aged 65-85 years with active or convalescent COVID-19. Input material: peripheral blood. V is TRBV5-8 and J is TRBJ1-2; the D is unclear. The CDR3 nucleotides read TGTGCCAGCAGCTTGAGAGGGCTTGATGGCTACACCTTC. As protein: CASSLRGLDGYTF.